This T cell receptor beta chain was recorded in a study of graft-versus-host responses after intestinal transplantation. Study overall: Once they had received anti-thymocyte globulin induction, all recipients took tacrolimus and steroids for approximately three years. Study results and limitations: Allograft graft-versus-host to host-versus-graft clonal ratios ran high in patients with graft-donor T cell macrochimerism. Recipient marrow showed GvH clones, some seen first in ileum or blood.

Assay used: immunoSEQ multiplex PCR; TCRdb lists only in-frame clones, some missing. The table includes some 85,000 clones, roughly 84% detected once. Points on this clone: The antigen remains undetermined.

CDR1 is SGHVS, CDR2 FQNEAQ, per germline. Trimming removed 6 bases from V and 8 bases from J; junction bases left unmatched: 10. CDR3 length equals 16 residues. This TCR was recovered from a human donor who was the organ donor for an intestinal transplant. This specimen consisted of unstimulated CD8+ T cells sorted from spleen or lymph node cells, obtained before transplant. The V and J genes are TRBV7-8 and TRBJ2-1, with TRBD2 matching 13 bases. The CDR3, as DNA: TGTGCCAGCAGACACATACTAGCGGGGGGGTACTATGAGCAGTTCTTC. It encodes CASRHILAGGYYEQFF. Filled out from reference TRBV7-8 and TRBJ2-1, the complete variable domain reads GAGVSQSPRYKVAKRGQDVALRCDPISGHVSLFWYQQALGQGPEFLTYFQNEAQLDKSGLPSDRFFAERPEGSVSTLKIQRTQQEDSAVYLCASRHILAGGYYEQFFGPGTRLTVL.